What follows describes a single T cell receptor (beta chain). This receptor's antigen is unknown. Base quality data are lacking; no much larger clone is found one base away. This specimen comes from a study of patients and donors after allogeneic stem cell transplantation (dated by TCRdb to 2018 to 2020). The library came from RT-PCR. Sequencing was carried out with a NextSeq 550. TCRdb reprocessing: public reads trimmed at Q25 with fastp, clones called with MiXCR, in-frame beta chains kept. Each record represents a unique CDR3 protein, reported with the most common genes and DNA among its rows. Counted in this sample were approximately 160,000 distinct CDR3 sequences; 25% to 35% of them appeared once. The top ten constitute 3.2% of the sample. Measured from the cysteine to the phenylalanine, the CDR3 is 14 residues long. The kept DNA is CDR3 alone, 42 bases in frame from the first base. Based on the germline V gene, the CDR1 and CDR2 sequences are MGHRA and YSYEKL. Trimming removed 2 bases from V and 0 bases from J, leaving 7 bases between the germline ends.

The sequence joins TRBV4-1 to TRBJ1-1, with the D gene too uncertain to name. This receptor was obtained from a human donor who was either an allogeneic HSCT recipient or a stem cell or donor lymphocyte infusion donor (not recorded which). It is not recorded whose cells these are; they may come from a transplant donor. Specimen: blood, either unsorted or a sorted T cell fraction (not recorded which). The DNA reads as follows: TGCGCCAGCAGCCAATCTAGTTTGAACACTGAAGCTTTCTTT. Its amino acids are CASSQSSLNTEAFF.